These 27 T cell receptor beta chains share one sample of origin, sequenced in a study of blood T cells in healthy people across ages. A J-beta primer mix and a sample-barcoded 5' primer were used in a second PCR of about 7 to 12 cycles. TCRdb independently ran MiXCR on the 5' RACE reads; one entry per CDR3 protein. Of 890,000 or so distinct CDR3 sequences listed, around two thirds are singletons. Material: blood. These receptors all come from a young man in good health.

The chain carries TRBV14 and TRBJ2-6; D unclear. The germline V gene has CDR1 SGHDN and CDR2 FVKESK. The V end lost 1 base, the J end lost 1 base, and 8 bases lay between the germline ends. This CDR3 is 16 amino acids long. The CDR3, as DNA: TGTGCCAGCAGCCAAGGGCGGTTATCTGGGGCCAACGTCCTGACTTTC. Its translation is CASSQGRLSGANVLTF. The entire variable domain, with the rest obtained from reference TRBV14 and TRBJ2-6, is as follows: EAGVTQFPSHSVIEKGQTVTLRCDPISGHDNLYWYRRVMGKEIKFLLHFVKESKQDESGMPNNRFLAERTGGTYSTLKVQPAELEDSGVYFCASSQGRLSGANVLTFGAGSRLTVL.

The CDR3, as DNA: TGTGCCATCAGGATAGCGCCTAGCACAGATACGCAGTATTTT. It codes for CAIRIAPSTDTQYF. The rearrangement uses TRBV10-3 and TRBJ2-3; maybe TRBD2 (5 bases). Germline V gives CDR1 ENHRY, CDR2 SYGVKD. The CDR3 has 14 amino acids. Trimming shortened V by 6 bases and J by 0 bases, and 10 bases separated the two germline ends.

CDR3 sequence (DNA): TGTGCCAGCCAAGGACACCAGGGGGCTGGTGGAAACACCATATATTTT. It encodes CASQGHQGAGGNTIYF. The rearrangement links TRBV7-2 to TRBJ1-3, with 8 bases identical to TRBD1. The CDR3 length is 16 residues. Germline CDR1 and CDR2: SGHTA and FQGNSA. With 8 bases clipped from V and 3 bases from J, the junction kept 12 bases outside the gene matches.

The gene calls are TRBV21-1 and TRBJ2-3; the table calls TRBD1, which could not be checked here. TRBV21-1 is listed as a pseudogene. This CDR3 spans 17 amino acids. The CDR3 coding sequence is TGTGCCAGCAGCAGCTGCCTCGGGGGGACTTGCACAGATACGCAGTATTTT. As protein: CASSSCLGGTCTDTQYF.

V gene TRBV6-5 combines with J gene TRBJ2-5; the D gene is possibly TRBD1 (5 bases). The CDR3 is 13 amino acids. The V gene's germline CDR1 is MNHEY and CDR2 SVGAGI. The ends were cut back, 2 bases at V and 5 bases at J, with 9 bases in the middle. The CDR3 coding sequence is TGTGCCAGCAGTTACCCAGGGCTGGAGACCCAGTACTTC. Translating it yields CASSYPGLETQYF.

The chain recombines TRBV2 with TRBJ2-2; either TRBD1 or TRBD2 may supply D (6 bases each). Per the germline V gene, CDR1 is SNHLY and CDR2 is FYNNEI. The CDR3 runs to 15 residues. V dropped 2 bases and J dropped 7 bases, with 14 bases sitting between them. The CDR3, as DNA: TGTGCCAGCAGTGAATTGGGGGGCGCAAACGGGGAGCTGTTTTTT. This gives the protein CASSELGGANGELFF.

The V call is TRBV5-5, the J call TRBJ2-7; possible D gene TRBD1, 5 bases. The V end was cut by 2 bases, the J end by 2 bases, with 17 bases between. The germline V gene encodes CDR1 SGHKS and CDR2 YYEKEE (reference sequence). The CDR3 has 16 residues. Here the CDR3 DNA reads TGTGCCAGCAGCTTTCTAGACAGACCAAGTCCCTACGAGCAGTACTTC. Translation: CASSFLDRPSPYEQYF.

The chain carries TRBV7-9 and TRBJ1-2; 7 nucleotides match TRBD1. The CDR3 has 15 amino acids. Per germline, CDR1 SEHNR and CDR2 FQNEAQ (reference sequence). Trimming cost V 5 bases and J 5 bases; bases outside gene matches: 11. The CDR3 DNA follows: TGTGCCAGCAGCGCCCCGGGACAGAATGGATATGGCTACACCTTC. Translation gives CASSAPGQNGYGYTF.

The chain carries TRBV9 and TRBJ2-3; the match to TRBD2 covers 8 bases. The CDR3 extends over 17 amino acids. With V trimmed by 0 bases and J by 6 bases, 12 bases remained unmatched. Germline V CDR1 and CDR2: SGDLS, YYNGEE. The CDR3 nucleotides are TGTGCCAGCAGCGTAGCTAATCAGCGGGGGTCAGGCGATACGCAGTATTTT. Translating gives CASSVANQRGSGDTQYF.

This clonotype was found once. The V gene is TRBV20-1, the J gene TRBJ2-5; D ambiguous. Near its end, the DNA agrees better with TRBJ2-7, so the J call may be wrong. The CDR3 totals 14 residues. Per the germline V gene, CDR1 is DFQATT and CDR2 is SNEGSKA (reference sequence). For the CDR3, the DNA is TGCAGTGCTAGACGCACAAGGTTAACCTACGAGCAGTACTTC. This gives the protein CSARRTRLTYEQYF.

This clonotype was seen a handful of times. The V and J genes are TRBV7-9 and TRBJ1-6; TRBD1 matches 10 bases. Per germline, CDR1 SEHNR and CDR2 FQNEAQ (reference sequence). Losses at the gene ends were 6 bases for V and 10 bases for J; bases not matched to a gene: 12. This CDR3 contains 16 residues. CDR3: CASSFSTGGAGSPLHF. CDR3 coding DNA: TGTGCCAGCAGTTTCTCGACAGGGGGCGCGGGGTCACCCCTCCACTTT.

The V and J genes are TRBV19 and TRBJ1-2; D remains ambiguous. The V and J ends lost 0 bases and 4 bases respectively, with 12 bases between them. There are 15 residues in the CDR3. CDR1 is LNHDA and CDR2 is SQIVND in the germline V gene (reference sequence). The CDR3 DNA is TGTGCCAGTAGTATAGATTTTCAGAGGAGCTATGGCTACACCTTC. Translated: CASSIDFQRSYGYTF. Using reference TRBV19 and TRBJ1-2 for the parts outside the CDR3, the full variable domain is DGGITQSPKYLFRKEGQNVTLSCEQNLNHDAMYWYRQDPGQGLRLIYYSQIVNDFQKGDIAEGYSVSREKKESFPLTVTSAQKNPTAFYLCASSIDFQRSYGYTFGSGTRLTVV.

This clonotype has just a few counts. Written as DNA, the CDR3 is TGCAGCGTTTCACTGGAGAGGCGGGAGCAGTACTTC. Translating gives CSVSLERREQYF. The J gene is TRBJ2-5, the V gene TRBV29-1, with 7 bases that match TRBD2. This CDR3 has 12 amino acids. Per the germline V gene, CDR1 is SQVTM and CDR2 is ANQGSEA. V was clipped by 5 bases and J by 11 bases; unmatched bases: 11.

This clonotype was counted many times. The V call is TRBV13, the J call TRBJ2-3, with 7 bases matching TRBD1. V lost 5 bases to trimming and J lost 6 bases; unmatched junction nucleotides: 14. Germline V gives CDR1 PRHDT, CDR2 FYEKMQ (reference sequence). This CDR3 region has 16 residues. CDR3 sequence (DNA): TGTGCCAGCAGCCCTCGACAGGGTCGCTCCGGGGATACGCAGTATTTT. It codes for CASSPRQGRSGDTQYF.

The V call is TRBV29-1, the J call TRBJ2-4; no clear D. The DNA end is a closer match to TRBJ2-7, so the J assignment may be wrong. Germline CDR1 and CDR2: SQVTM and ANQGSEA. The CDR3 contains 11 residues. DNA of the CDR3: TGCAGCGTCGTACTGGTATACGAGCAGTACTTC. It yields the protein CSVVLVYEQYF.

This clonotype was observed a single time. This CDR3 is CSARGTDSYNEQFF. The CDR3, as DNA: TGCAGTGCTAGAGGGACCGATTCCTACAATGAGCAGTTCTTC. The chain carries TRBV20-1 and TRBJ2-1, with D hard to call. The V end was cut by 1 base, the J end by 1 base, with 8 bases between. CDR3 size: 14 residues. Germline lookup yields CDR1 DFQATT and CDR2 SNEGSKA (reference sequence).

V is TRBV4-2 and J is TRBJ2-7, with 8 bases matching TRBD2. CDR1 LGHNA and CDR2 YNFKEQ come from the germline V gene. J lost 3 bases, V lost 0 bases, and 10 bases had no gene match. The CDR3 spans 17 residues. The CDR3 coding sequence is TGTGCCAGCAGCCAAGATGTATCGGGGGGGGCTAACTACGAGCAGTACTTC. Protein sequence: CASSQDVSGGANYEQYF.

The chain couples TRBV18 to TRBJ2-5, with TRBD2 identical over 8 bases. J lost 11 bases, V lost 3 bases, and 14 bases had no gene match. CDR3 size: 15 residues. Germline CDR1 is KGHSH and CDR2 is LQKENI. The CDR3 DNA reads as TGTGCCAGCTCACCGCCTAGCGGGCCTAGTAATGAGCAGTACTTC. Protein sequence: CASSPPSGPSNEQYF.

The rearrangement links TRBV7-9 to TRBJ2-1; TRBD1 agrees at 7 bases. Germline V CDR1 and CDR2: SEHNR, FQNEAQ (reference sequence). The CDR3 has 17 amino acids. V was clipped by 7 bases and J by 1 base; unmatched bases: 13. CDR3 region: CASMPVPGTDSYNEQFF. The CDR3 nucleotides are TGTGCCAGCATGCCCGTCCCCGGGACAGATTCCTACAATGAGCAGTTCTTC.

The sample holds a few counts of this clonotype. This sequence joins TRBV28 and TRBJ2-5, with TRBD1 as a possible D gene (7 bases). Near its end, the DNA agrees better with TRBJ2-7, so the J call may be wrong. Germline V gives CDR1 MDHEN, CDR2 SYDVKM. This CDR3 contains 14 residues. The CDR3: CASSPGGGVHEQYF. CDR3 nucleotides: TGTGCCAGCAGCCCCGGAGGGGGCGTCCACGAGCAGTACTTC.

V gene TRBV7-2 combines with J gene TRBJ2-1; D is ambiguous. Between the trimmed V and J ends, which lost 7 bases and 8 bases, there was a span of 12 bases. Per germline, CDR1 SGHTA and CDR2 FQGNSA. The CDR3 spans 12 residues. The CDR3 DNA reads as TGTGCCAGCATCCTACCGGTAGATGAGCAGTTCTTC. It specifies CASILPVDEQFF.

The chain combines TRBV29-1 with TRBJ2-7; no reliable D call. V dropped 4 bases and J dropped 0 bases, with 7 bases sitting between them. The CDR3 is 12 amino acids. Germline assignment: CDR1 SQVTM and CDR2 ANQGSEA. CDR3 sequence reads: CSVADDSYEQYF. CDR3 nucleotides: TGCAGCGTTGCGGACGACTCCTACGAGCAGTACTTC.

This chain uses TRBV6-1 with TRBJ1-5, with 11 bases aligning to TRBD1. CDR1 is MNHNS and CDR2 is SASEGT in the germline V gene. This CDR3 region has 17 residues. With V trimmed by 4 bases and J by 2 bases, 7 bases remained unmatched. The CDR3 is CASSVGTGGRGNQPQHF. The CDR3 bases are TGTGCCAGCAGTGTAGGGACAGGGGGAAGGGGCAATCAGCCCCAGCATTTT.

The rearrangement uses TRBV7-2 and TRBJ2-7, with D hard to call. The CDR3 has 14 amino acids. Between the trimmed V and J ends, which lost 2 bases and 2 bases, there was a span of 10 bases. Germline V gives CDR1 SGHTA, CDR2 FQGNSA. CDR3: CASSLSDAPYEQYF. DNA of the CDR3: TGTGCCAGCAGCTTAAGTGACGCTCCCTACGAGCAGTACTTC.

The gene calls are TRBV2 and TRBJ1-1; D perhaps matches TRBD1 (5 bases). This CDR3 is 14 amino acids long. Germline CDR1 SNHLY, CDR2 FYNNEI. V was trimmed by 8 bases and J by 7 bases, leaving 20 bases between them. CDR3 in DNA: TGTGCCAGCCTGCCCTCGACTTTGAGGGGTGAAGCTTTCTTT. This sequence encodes CASLPSTLRGEAFF.

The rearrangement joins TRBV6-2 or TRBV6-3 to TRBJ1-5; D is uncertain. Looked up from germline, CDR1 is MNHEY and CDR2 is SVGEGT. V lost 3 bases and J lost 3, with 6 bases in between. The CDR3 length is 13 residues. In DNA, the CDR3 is TGTGCCAGCAGTTATCCCTCCAATCAGCCCCAGCATTTT. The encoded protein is CASSYPSNQPQHF.

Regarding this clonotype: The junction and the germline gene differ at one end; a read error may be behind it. The CDR3 loop is CASSNVHRRSSQPQHF. CDR3 sequence (DNA): TGTGCCAGCAGTAACGTACACCGGCGGAGCAGTCAGCCCCAGCATTTT. The chain links TRBV6-6 to TRBJ1-5, with D uncertain. Germline V gene data show CDR1 as MNHNY and CDR2 as SVGAGI (reference sequence). The CDR3 length is 16 residues.